This T cell receptor beta chain derives from a study of T-cell reconstitution after alpha-beta-depleted transplantation in children. This clonotype was counted at least ten times. The antigen is undetermined. Trimming removed 4 bases from V and 2 bases from J; junction bases left unmatched: 7. Germline assignment: CDR1 SQVTM and CDR2 ANQGSEA. This CDR3 has 14 amino acids. Study-level points and caveats: From newly produced T cells came most of the T-cell counts and diversity one year after transplant.

Unique molecular identifiers were built into the TCRbeta library. A single record per CDR3 protein comes from TCRdb applying MiXCR to the PCR reads. Here the sample spans more than 200,000 distinct CDR3 sequences, 25% being singletons. Specimen: PBMCs, collected before TCRalphabeta/CD19-depleted stem cell transplant. The chain combines TRBV29-1 with TRBJ2-7; TRBD1 matches 8 bases. The source of this sequence is a girl aged 2-10 years with Fanconi anemia, due to receive a stem cell transplant. CDR3 DNA sequence: TGCAGCGTTGTGGACAGGGTCGGCACCTACGAGCAGTACTTC. Translation: CSVVDRVGTYEQYF.